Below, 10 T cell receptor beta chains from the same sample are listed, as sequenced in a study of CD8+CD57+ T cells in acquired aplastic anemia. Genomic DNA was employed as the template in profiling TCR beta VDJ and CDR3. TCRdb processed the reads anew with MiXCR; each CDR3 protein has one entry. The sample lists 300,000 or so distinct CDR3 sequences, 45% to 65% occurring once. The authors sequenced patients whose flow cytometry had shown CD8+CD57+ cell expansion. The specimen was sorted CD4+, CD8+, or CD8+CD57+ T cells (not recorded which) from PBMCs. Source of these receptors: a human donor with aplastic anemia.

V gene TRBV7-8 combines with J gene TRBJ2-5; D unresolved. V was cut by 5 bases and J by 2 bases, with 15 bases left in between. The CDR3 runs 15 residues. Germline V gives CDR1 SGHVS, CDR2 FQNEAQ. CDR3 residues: CASSRMMAAQETQYF. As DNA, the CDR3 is TGTGCCAGCAGCCGGATGATGGCGGCGCAAGAGACCCAGTACTTC.

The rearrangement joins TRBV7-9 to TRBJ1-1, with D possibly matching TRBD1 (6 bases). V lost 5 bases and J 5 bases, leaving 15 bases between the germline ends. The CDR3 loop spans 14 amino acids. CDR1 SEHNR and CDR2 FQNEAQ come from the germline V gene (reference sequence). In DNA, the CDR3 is TGTGCCAGCAGCCCTCGACAACAGGGAACTGAAGCTTTCTTT. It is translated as CASSPRQQGTEAFF.

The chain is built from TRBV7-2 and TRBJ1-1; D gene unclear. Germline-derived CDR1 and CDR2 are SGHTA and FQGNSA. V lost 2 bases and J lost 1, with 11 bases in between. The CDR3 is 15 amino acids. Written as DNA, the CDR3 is TGTGCCAGCAGCTTATCCCGGGATCCGAACACTGAAGCTTTCTTT. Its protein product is CASSLSRDPNTEAFF.

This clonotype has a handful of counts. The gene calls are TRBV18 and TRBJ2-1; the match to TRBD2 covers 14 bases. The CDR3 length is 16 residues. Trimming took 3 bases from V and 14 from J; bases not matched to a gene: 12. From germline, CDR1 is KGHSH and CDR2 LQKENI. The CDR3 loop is CASSPPTSGRAYEEFF. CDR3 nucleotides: TGTGCCAGCTCACCGCCGACTAGCGGGAGGGCCTATGAAGAGTTCTTC.

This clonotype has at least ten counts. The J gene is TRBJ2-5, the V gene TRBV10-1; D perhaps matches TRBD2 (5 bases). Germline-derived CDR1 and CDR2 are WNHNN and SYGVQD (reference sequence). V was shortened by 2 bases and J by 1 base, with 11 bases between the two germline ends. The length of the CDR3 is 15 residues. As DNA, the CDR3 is TGCGCCAGCAGTGAGAGCGGCAGATCCCAAGAGACCCAGTACTTC. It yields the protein CASSESGRSQETQYF.

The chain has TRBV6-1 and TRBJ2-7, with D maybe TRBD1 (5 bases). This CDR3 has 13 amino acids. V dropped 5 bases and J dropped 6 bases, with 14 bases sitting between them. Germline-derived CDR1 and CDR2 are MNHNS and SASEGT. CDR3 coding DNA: TGTGCCAGCAGTTTAACAGGCCGAGGCGAGCAGTACTTC. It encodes CASSLTGRGEQYF.

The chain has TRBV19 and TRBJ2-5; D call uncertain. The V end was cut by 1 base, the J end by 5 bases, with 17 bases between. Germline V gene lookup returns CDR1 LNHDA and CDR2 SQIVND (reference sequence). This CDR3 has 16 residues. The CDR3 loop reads CASSIAVGSYNETQYF. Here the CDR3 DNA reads TGTGCCAGTAGTATAGCAGTGGGCTCCTACAATGAGACCCAGTACTTC. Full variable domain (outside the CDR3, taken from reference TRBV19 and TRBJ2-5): DGGITQSPKYLFRKEGQNVTLSCEQNLNHDAMYWYRQDPGQGLRLIYYSQIVNDFQKGDIAEGYSVSREKKESFPLTVTSAQKNPTAFYLCASSIAVGSYNETQYFGPGTRLLVL.

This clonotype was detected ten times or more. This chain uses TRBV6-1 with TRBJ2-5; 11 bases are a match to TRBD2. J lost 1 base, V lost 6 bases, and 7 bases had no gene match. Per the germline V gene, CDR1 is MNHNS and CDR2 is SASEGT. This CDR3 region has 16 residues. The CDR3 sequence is CASRLAGGSTQETQYF. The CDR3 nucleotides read TGTGCCAGCAGGCTAGCGGGAGGATCGACCCAAGAGACCCAGTACTTC.

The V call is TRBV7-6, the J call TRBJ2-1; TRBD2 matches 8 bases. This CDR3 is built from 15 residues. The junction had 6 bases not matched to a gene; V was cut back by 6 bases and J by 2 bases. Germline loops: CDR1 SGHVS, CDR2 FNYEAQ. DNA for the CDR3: TGTGCCAGCAGTTACTCGGGGGGGGCCTACAATGAGCAGTTCTTC. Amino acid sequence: CASSYSGGAYNEQFF.

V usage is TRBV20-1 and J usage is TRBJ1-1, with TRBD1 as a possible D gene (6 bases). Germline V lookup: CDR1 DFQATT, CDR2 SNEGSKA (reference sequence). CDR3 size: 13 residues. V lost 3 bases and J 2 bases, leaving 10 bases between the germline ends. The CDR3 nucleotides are TGCAGTGCTAGGTTCAGGGGCAACACTGAAGCTTTCTTT. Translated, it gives CSARFRGNTEAFF.